The source of this T cell receptor beta chain is a study of human T cells and chemical hapten exposure (dated by TCRdb to the early 2020s). About the study as a whole: For sensitization, 2% DPC in acetone was applied to a roughly 2 cm by roughly 2 cm area of upper inner arm skin. Blood was sampled from patients pre-sensitization (week 0) and at 2, 6 and about 24 weeks after DPC sensitization. Most of the patients in the cohort were female, and the cohort covered alopecia areata with under or over 50% scalp involvement, alopecia totalis and alopecia universalis. The libraries were sequenced as a pool, and the TCR yield per sample differed mostly because of small variations in library volumes within the pool. Peripheral blood TCR repertoire changes were tracked in vivo in alopecia patients during primary and secondary sensitization to the hapten diphenylcyclopropenone (DPC). Patch tests used Finn chambers with 0.01% DPC on the upper back, scored after 6 days by International Contact Dermatitis Research Group standards. Throughout the roughly 25-week study period, patients were also given weekly therapeutic DPC doses on the scalp. Roughly 30 alopecia patients provided blood for TCR sequencing at one to four time points (pre-sensitization, 2, 6 and 24 weeks).

The protocol used for the library was RACE. The listed sequencing device is NextSeq 500. During library preparation, unique molecular identifiers were attached to individual cDNA molecules so that TCRs could be counted quantitatively and reproducibly. For every blood RNA sample, sequencing covered both the TCR alpha and TCR beta chains. The authors' pipeline ran thus. Samples had a median of roughly 98,000 TCRs, with a range from roughly 23,224 to 700,000. The Decombinator software suite was used to annotate the V, J and CDR3 of the TCR reads. Every sample was subsampled to the same number of TCRs (28,000) for the PS versus PT1 abundance plots. TCRs were defined as expanded if absent before sensitization and observed at least eight times at the 2-week time point. TCRdb trimmed the raw reads at Q25, called clones with MiXCR and kept productive beta chains. Duplicate CDR3 protein sequences are folded into a single record with the most common DNA and genes. The V and J calls and clone size come from TCRdb's table, not from the authors' own analysis. Counted in this sample were over 80,000 distinct CDR3 sequences; 11% of them appeared once. 1.1% of the sample is in the top ten clones.

Ends trimmed: V by 5 bases, J by 7 bases; bases unmatched to a gene: 14. Looking up the germline V gene (reference sequence) yields CDR1 LNHDA and CDR2 SQIVND. Including cysteine and phenylalanine, the CDR3 has 16 amino acids. Only the CDR3 region is kept as DNA, spanning 48 bases read in frame from base 1. What the research found in general, with its limitations: A positive correlation was found between the number of PT1 expanded TCRs and patch test score, with significance reached at thresholds 8, 16 and 32 but not 4. Significantly more large CDR3 similarity clusters were formed by expanded TCRs than by pre-sensitization or healthy control sets, consistent with antigen-driven responses. DPC sensitization did not change how many TCRs were above 1 in 1000 frequency, and no evidence was found of alterations in global repertoire structure. Because every patient had alopecia, a presumed autoimmune disease, the patients' immune response might differ from that of healthy individuals. Repeated subsampling changed both the strength of the expansion versus patch-test correlation and the threshold at which the correlation became significant.

This specimen's time point label, per the study, means: patch test 3, about 24 weeks after DPC sensitization. The sample's treatment or condition label is to be understood as: therapeutic diphenylcyclopropenone sensitization with weekly scalp DPC. At every patch-test visit, the blood draw took place before the patch test was put on. Patients were considered eligible if aged 18 to 70, diagnosed with alopecia and deemed suitable for DPC therapy, and patients were excluded if pregnant. Total RNA was extracted from unfractionated whole blood that had been collected in Tempus Blood RNA tubes. The sample holds many counts of this clonotype. What antigen it recognizes has not been identified. No much larger clonotype is one base removed from it; base qualities were not supplied.

The V and J segments used are TRBV19 and TRBJ1-5; TRBD1 lines up with 7 middle nucleotides. The source was whole blood, collected in connection with sensitization to the hapten diphenylcyclopropenone (DPC). This TCR was sampled from a woman younger than 45 with alopecia areata. Some clones in this sample may be carry-over from other donors' samples. The sequenced DNA: TGTGCCAGTAGTTCCAGAATTATACAGGGGACGCAGCCCCAGCATTTT. Translation gives CASSSRIIQGTQPQHF.